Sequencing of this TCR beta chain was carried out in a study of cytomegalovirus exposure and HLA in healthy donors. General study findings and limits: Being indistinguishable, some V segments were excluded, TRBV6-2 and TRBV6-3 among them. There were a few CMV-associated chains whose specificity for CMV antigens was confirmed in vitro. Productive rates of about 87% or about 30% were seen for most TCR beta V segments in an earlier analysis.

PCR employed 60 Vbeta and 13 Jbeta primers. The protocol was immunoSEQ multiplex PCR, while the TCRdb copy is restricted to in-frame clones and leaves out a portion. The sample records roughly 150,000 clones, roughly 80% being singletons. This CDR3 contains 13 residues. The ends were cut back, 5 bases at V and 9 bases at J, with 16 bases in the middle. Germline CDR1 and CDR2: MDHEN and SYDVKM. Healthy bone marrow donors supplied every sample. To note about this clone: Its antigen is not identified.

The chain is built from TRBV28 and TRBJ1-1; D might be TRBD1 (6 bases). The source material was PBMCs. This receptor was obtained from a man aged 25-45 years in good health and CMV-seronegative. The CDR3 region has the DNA TGTGCCAGCAGTAACCACAGGGAGACAAAAGCTTTCTTT. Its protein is CASSNHRETKAFF. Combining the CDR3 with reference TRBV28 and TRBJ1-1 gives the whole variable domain DVKVTQSSRYLVKRTGEKVFLECVQDMDHENMFWYRQDPGLGLRLIYFSYDVKMKEKGDIPEGYSVSREKKERFSLILESASTNQTSMYLCASSNHRETKAFFGQGTRLTVV.